The rows below give T cell receptor beta chains drawn from one sample of a study of Ad26.COV2.S vaccination and SARS-CoV-2 variants. This table comes from immunoSEQ multiplex PCR, and its TCRdb copy is limited to in-frame clones, with some not included. There are about 390,000 clones in the sample; 92% occur only once, and under 2% lies in the top ten. The source was peripheral blood, collected in a trial of Ad26.COV2.S vaccine versus placebo. The source is a person aged 18-60 years who received the Ad26.COV2.S COVID-19 vaccine or a placebo. Each CDR3 is given with its conserved first and last residue. A D gene is named only where the DNA matches it firmly. A clone size is listed for some rows: how often the clone was seen (once, few, many), or a class if it is expanded.

j_call clone_size d_call v_call cdr3_nt cdr3_aa
TRBJ1-2 NA NA TRBV28 TGTGCCAGCAGCCCAGGGGACCCTAGAGTTGGGGGCTACACCTTC CASSPGDPRVGGYTF
TRBJ2-5 NA NA TRBV2 TGTGCCAGTCGGTGGTCAGAGACCCAGTACTTC CASRWSETQYF
TRBJ1-4 NA NA TRBV9 TGTGCCAGCAGCGTAGGTCACGCTCCCGAAAAACTGTTTTTT CASSVGHAPEKLFF
TRBJ2-7 NA TRBD1 TRBV6-2/TRBV6-3 TGTGCCAGCAGTTACCTGGACAGGTACGAGCAGTACTTC CASSYLDRYEQYF
TRBJ1-1 NA TRBD1 TRBV27 TGTGCCAGCAGTCCCCAAAATGACAGGGGGTCGTCTGAAGCTTTCTTT CASSPQNDRGSSEAFF
TRBJ2-7 NA TRBD1 TRBV7-6 TGTGCCAGCAGCTTAGGAACAGGGGGAAACCCAGCCGAGCAGTACTTC CASSLGTGGNPAEQYF
TRBJ2-5 NA NA TRBV5-6 TGTGCCAGCAGCTTTGCCCAGCGGAAAGAGACCCAGTACTTC CASSFAQRKETQYF
TRBJ2-3 NA NA TRBV5-8 TGTGCCAGCAGCTTTCAGGGCCCAGATACGCAGTATTTT CASSFQGPDTQYF
TRBJ2-7 once NA TRBV6-5 TGTGCCAGCCGGGAGTATTCCTACGAGCAGTACTTC CASREYSYEQYF
TRBJ2-4 NA NA TRBV2 TGTGCCAGCAGCGAGGGCCCGGGACAAGTCCACTTC CASSEGPGQVHF
TRBJ2-5 NA TRBD2 TRBV19 TGTGCCAGTAGTATAGGAAGGACTAGTCAAGAGACCCAGTACTTC CASSIGRTSQETQYF
TRBJ1-6 NA NA TRBV19 TGTGCCAGTAGGGAGGTCCCTAATTCACCCCTCCACTTT CASREVPNSPLHF
TRBJ1-6 NA NA TRBV5-6 TGTGCCAGCAGCTTTGGGCAGCTAAGCCCTAATTCACCCCTCCACTTT CASSFGQLSPNSPLHF
TRBJ2-2 NA NA TRBV7-6 TGTGCCAGCAGCGATTTTAGGGTGGGTTCGAACACCGGGGAGCTGTTTTTT CASSDFRVGSNTGELFF
TRBJ1-1 NA NA TRBV5-1 TGCGCCAGCAGCTCAAAGGGCGGCACTGAAGCTTTCTTT CASSSKGGTEAFF
TRBJ1-2 NA TRBD1 TRBV10-3 TGTGCCATCAGTGGGGGCCCGGAGGACAGGGTGGTACGTGGCTACACCTTC CAISGGPEDRVVRGYTF
TRBJ1-1 once TRBD1 TRBV18 TGTGCCAGCTCACTACAGGGGCCCTTAACTGAAGCTTTCTTT CASSLQGPLTEAFF
TRBJ1-5 NA TRBD1 TRBV4-3 TGCGCCAGCAGCCAAGAGGTAATCGTCGGTGTGGACAGGCTCAATCAGCCCCAGCATTTT CASSQEVIVGVDRLNQPQHF
TRBJ2-3 NA TRBD2 TRBV27 TGTGCCAGCAGGAGACTAGCGGGGGCTCCTGCAGATACGCAGTATTTT CASRRLAGAPADTQYF
TRBJ2-5 NA TRBD2 TRBV19 TGTGCCAGTAGTAGGGCTAGCGGGGGACCCGCGACCCAGTACTTC CASSRASGGPATQYF
TRBJ2-2 once NA TRBV19 TGTGCCAGTATTCAAGGGGCGATCCCCCCCGGGGAGCTGTTTTTT CASIQGAIPPGELFF
TRBJ2-5 once NA TRBV25-1 TGTGCCAGCAGTGAACAGGTCGGGTACCAAGAGACCCAGTACTTC CASSEQVGYQETQYF
TRBJ2-7 NA TRBD1 TRBV3-1/TRBV3-2 TGTGCCAGCAGCCAAGTAAACAGGGGGAACTACGAGCAGTACTTC CASSQVNRGNYEQYF
TRBJ1-6 NA NA TRBV4-3 TGCGCCAGCAGCCAAGGTCGACGGGATAATTCACCCCTCCACTTT CASSQGRRDNSPLHF
TRBJ2-1 NA TRBD2 TRBV7-2 TGTGCCAGCAGCTTAGCGCTAGCGGGGGGGTTGGGTGAGCAGTTCTTC CASSLALAGGLGEQFF
TRBJ2-7 NA TRBD1 TRBV7-2 TGTGCCAGCAGCTTAGAGGGGGCGACTTACGAGCAGTACTTC CASSLEGATYEQYF
TRBJ2-7 few NA TRBV5-1 TGCGCCAGCAGCTTGGGGCGTTCATTATCCTACGAGCAGTACTTC CASSLGRSLSYEQYF
TRBJ1-2 NA NA TRBV4-3 TGCGCCAGCAGCCAGCTCCAGGCCTCTAACTATGGCTACACCTTC CASSQLQASNYGYTF
TRBJ2-3 NA TRBD2 TRBV2 TGTGCCAGCAGGCCGGGACTAGCGGGGGGGCATACGCAGTATTTT CASRPGLAGGHTQYF
TRBJ1-4 NA NA TRBV28 TGTGCCAGCAGTTCCTCCGCAGGGCATGTAGAAAAACTGTTTTTT CASSSSAGHVEKLFF
TRBJ2-5 NA TRBD2 TRBV9 TGTGCCAGCAGCGTAGTTAGCGGGTACCAAGAGACCCAGTACTTC CASSVVSGYQETQYF
TRBJ1-2 once TRBD1 TRBV6-2/TRBV6-3 TGTGCCAGCAGTTCGACAGGGAAAGGCTACACCTTC CASSSTGKGYTF
TRBJ1-2 once TRBD1 TRBV20-1 TGCAGTGCTAGTGGGGGGACAGCAAACTATGGCTACACCTTC CSASGGTANYGYTF
TRBJ2-2 NA NA TRBV7-2 TGTGCCAGCGCCGAGGGTGCGGTTACCGGGGAGCTGTTTTTT CASAEGAVTGELFF